Listed below are T cell receptor beta chains from one sample, sequenced in a study of cytomegalovirus exposure and HLA in healthy donors. Clones were sequenced by immunoSEQ multiplex PCR, and TCRdb holds only the in-frame ones, with some missing. The sample lists 130,000 to 150,000 clones, approximately 82% occurring once. Input material: PBMCs. These TCRs come from a woman between 55 and 75 years old in good health and CMV-seropositive. The CDR3 runs from the conserved cysteine through the conserved F or W. Each record gives: J gene, V gene, CDR3 protein.

j_gene: TRBJ2-7
v_gene: TRBV5-6
CDR3aa: CASSLVSEDEQYF

j_gene: TRBJ1-2
v_gene: TRBV28
CDR3aa: CASTPRGQGVHGYTF

j_gene: TRBJ2-3
v_gene: TRBV15
CDR3aa: CATSRDLVWSRKDTQYF

j_gene: TRBJ2-1
v_gene: TRBV28
CDR3aa: CASSLWRNEQFF

j_gene: TRBJ2-1
v_gene: TRBV28
CDR3aa: CASSLASGPYNEQFF

j_gene: TRBJ2-3
v_gene: TRBV28
CDR3aa: CASSFRADPQYF

j_gene: TRBJ2-7
v_gene: TRBV11-2
CDR3aa: CASSFDGTGNDEQYF

j_gene: TRBJ1-3
v_gene: TRBV15
CDR3aa: CATSRQGNTIYF

j_gene: TRBJ2-7
v_gene: TRBV4-2
CDR3aa: CASSQVGGGAGAYEQYF

j_gene: TRBJ2-3
v_gene: TRBV19
CDR3aa: CASSIGRGWGTDTQYF

j_gene: TRBJ1-1
v_gene: TRBV29-1
CDR3aa: CSVGGTEFMNTEAFF

j_gene: TRBJ2-3
v_gene: TRBV16
CDR3aa: CASSQLRPERGDTQYF

j_gene: TRBJ2-2
v_gene: TRBV27
CDR3aa: CASRPGVHTGELFF

j_gene: TRBJ1-4
v_gene: TRBV27
CDR3aa: CASSSGTGEDYEKLFF

j_gene: TRBJ1-5
v_gene: TRBV12-2
CDR3aa: CASRSGQGARSSNQPQHF

j_gene: TRBJ2-5
v_gene: TRBV5-1
CDR3aa: CASSLVGLAEAQETQYF

j_gene: TRBJ2-3
v_gene: TRBV7-2
CDR3aa: CASSPTQRETDTQYF

j_gene: TRBJ2-7
v_gene: TRBV4-3
CDR3aa: CASSQGAEQYF

j_gene: TRBJ2-5
v_gene: TRBV7-3
CDR3aa: CASSPMGGLGETQYF

j_gene: TRBJ1-1
v_gene: TRBV27
CDR3aa: CASSLRQGPEAFF

j_gene: TRBJ2-7
v_gene: TRBV6-6
CDR3aa: CASSRESSEQYF

j_gene: TRBJ1-4
v_gene: TRBV11-2
CDR3aa: CASSPLAGRGEKLFF

j_gene: TRBJ2-7
v_gene: TRBV2
CDR3aa: CASSEGRGFFGMDYEQYF

j_gene: TRBJ2-2
v_gene: TRBV28
CDR3aa: CASSLAVGREFSGSGTGELFF